This T cell receptor beta chain stems from a study of cytomegalovirus exposure and HLA in healthy donors. Background on the study: Early on, a data release was issued that held tens of millions of unique TCRs from HLA-typed donors. Across 300 to 400 genotyped donors, just over 80% landed in the Caucasian-associated ancestry cluster.

The PCR contained 60 Vbeta and 13 Jbeta primers. Only in-frame clones appear in the TCRdb table, and some are missing; sequencing was by immunoSEQ multiplex PCR. The table includes roughly 160,000 clones, about 80% detected once. CDR1 and CDR2 (germline): SEHNR, FQNEAQ (reference sequence). This CDR3 has 13 residues. General study findings and limits: The classifier reportedly diagnosed cytomegalovirus status with high sensitivity and specificity. Researchers reported that a few CMV-associated chains were confirmed in vitro as CMV antigen-specific.

This clone was observed a few times. As yet, its antigen is unknown. Relative to the germline gene, one junction end is altered; a read error may explain this. Sequenced input: PBMCs. The chain is built from TRBV7-9 and TRBJ1-2; D perhaps matches TRBD1 (5 bases). This receptor was obtained from a man younger than 35 in good health and CMV-seropositive. CDR3 loop: CSSSLDRAYGYTF. The CDR3 coding sequence is TGTTCCAGCAGCCTCGACAGAGCCTATGGCTACACCTTC. The full variable domain, completed using reference TRBV7-9 and TRBJ1-2, is DTGVSQNPRHKITKRGQNVTFRCDPISEHNRLYWYRQTLGQGPEFLTYFQNEAQLEKSRLLSDRFSAERPKGSFSTLEIQRTEQGDSAMYLCSSSLDRAYGYTFGSGTRLTVV.